This T cell receptor (beta chain) was obtained from a study of response to subunit inactivated influenza vaccine. Whole-study results and caveats: Authors proposed each seasonal influenza vaccination draws in few new T cells.

Many counts were recorded for this clonotype. Its target is unknown. In TCRdb, the RT-PCR reads were re-called with MiXCR into one record per CDR3 protein. Counted here are approximately 530,000 distinct CDR3 sequences, approximately 12% occurring once; the ten biggest clones make up about 12%. This CDR3 spans 13 amino acids. Germline V gene data show CDR1 as MNHNS and CDR2 as SASEGT. The V gene lost 5 bases and the J gene lost 4 bases, with 12 bases spanning the gap. The V call is TRBV6-1, the J call TRBJ2-7; D gene ambiguous. The source of this sequence is a man aged 50 or older who received an inactivated influenza vaccine. The sample in question was PBMCs from blood, obtained 40 to 50 days after vaccination. As DNA, the CDR3 is TGTGCCAGCAGTCAAGGACGGCGTTACGAGCAGTACTTC. This codes for CASSQGRRYEQYF.